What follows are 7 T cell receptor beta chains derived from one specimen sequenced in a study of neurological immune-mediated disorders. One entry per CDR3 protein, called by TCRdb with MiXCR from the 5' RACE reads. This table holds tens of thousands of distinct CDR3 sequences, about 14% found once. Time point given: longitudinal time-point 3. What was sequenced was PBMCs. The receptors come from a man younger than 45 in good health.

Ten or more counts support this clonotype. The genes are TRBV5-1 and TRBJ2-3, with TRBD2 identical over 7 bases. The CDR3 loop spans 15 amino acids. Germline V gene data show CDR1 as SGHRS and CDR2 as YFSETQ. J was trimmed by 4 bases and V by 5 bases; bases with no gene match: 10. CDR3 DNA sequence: TGCGCCAGCAGACCTAGCAGCGGGGTACCAGATACGCAGTATTTT. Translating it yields CASRPSSGVPDTQYF.

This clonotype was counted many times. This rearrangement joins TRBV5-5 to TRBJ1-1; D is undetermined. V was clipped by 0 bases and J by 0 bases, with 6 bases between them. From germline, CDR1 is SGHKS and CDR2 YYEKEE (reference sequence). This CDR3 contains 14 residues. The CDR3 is CASSLEHMNTEAFF. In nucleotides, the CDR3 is TGTGCCAGCAGCTTGGAACACATGAACACTGAAGCTTTCTTT.

CDR3 nucleotide sequence: TGCAGTGCTCCAACCCGTTTGGTGACTAGCGGGAGCACAGATACGCAGTATTTT. Its translation is CSAPTRLVTSGSTDTQYF. The chain recombines TRBV20-1 with TRBJ2-3; 10 nucleotides align to TRBD2. Trimming took 5 bases from V and 0 from J; bases not matched to a gene: 14. The CDR3 has 18 amino acids. The V gene's germline CDR1 is DFQATT and CDR2 SNEGSKA (reference sequence).

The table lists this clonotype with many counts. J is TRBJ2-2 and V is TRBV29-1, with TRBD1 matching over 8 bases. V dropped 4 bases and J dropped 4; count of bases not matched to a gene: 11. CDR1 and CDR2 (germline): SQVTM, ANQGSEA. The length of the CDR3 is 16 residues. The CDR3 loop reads CSVVGRGPGGTGELFF. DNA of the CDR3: TGCAGCGTTGTGGGCAGGGGGCCCGGGGGCACCGGGGAGCTGTTTTTT.

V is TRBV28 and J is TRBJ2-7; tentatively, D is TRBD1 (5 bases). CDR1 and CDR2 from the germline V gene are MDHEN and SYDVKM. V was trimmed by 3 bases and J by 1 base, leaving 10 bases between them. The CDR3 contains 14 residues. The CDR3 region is CASSFFSGSYEQYF. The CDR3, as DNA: TGTGCCAGCAGTTTCTTTTCAGGGTCCTACGAGCAGTACTTC.

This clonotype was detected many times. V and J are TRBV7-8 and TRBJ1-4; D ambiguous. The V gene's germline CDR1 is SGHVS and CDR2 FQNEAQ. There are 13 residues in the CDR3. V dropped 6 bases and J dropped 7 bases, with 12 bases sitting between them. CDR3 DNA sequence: TGTGCCAGCAGTATCGGGGAGCGTGAAAAACTGTTTTTT. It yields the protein CASSIGEREKLFF. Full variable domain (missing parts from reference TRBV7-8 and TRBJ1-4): GAGVSQSPRYKVAKRGQDVALRCDPISGHVSLFWYQQALGQGPEFLTYFQNEAQLDKSGLPSDRFFAERPEGSVSTLKIQRTQQEDSAVYLCASSIGEREKLFFGSGTQLSVL.

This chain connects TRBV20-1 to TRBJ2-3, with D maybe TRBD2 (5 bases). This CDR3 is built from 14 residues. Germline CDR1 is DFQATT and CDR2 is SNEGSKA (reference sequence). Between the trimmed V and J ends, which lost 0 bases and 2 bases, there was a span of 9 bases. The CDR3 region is CSARDRDTTDTQYF. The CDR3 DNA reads TGCAGTGCTAGAGATCGGGATACCACAGATACGCAGTATTTT.